These T cell receptor beta chains were read from a single sample in a study of neurological immune-mediated disorders. TCRdb independently ran MiXCR on the 5' RACE reads; one entry per CDR3 protein. The sample yields roughly 56,000 distinct CDR3 sequences, 3% to 4% seen once. The sample taken for sequencing was PBMCs. The receptor set was obtained from a woman between 55 and 75 years old with multiple sclerosis. Both conserved end residues are part of each CDR3. The D gene is left open where the match is weak. Some rows have no size entry. The others give once, few or many, or a class for an expanded clone.

V	length	size	J	D	DNA	CDR3
TRBV18	16	many	TRBJ1-3	-	TGTGCCAGCTCACCTTCGACCTGGACCTCCGGAAACACCATATATTTT	CASSPSTWTSGNTIYF
TRBV10-3	13	-	TRBJ2-2	-	TGTGCCATCACCGAGTCAAGGGCCGGGGAGCTGTTTTTT	CAITESRAGELFF
TRBV7-2	17	many	TRBJ2-2	TRBD2	TGTGCCAGCAGCTCCCGAGGGACTAGCGGGAGTGTTGGGGAGCTGTTTTTT	CASSSRGTSGSVGELFF
TRBV12-3/TRBV12-4	13	many	TRBJ2-5	TRBD1	TGTGCCAGCAGATTGACAGGGGTTGAGACCCAGTACTTC	CASRLTGVETQYF
TRBV6-2/TRBV6-3	13	many	TRBJ1-2	-	TGTGCCAGCAGTTACTCGCGGGGGGATGGCTACACCTTC	CASSYSRGDGYTF
TRBV5-1	13	many	TRBJ2-5	TRBD1	TGCGCCAGCAGCCCGGACAGGGCGGAGACCCAGTACTTC	CASSPDRAETQYF
TRBV6-1	14	many	TRBJ2-5	TRBD2	TGTGCCAGCATTGTCGGGGGGGCTGGGAAGACCCAGTACTTC	CASIVGGAGKTQYF
TRBV7-8	16	many	TRBJ1-2	-	TGTGCCAGCAGCTTAGCGCGAGGACTCCATAACTATGGCTACACCTTC	CASSLARGLHNYGYTF
TRBV5-1	14	few	TRBJ1-5	TRBD1	TGCGCCAGCAGCTTGTGGACAGGGGATCAGCCCCAGCATTTT	CASSLWTGDQPQHF
TRBV2	13	many	TRBJ2-7	TRBD1	TGTGCCAGCAGTGGATCGACAGGGGAGGCGCAGTACTTC	CASSGSTGEAQYF
TRBV20-1	15	many	TRBJ1-4	-	TGCAGTGCTAGAGATAAGGGGAAAACTAATGAAAAACTGTTTTTT	CSARDKGKTNEKLFF
TRBV20-1	15	many	TRBJ1-4	TRBD1	TGCAGTGCTAGAGATCCCACAGGGGGCCGGGAAAAACTGTTTTTT	CSARDPTGGREKLFF
TRBV20-1	13	many	TRBJ2-1	TRBD2	TGCAGTGCTAGACTAGCGGGGGGACGAGAGCAGTTCTTC	CSARLAGGREQFF
TRBV20-1	13	many	TRBJ2-1	-	TGCAGTGCTAGAGAGGACTCGTACAATGAGCAGTTCTTC	CSAREDSYNEQFF
TRBV7-2	16	many	TRBJ2-7	-	TGTGCCAGCAGCCCCCGGGGGGGACAGGCACCCTACGAGCAGTACTTC	CASSPRGGQAPYEQYF
TRBV5-1	18	many	TRBJ2-1	-	TGCGCCAGCAGCTCGGGATCTTATTTCCGGGGTTTCAGTTATGAGCAGTTCTTC	CASSSGSYFRGFSYEQFF
TRBV15	12	many	TRBJ1-5	-	TGTGCCACCAGCAGAGTGTCGGGGTTCCAGCATTTT	CATSRVSGFQHF